This T cell receptor beta chain was recovered during a study of T-cell memory formation after mild COVID-19. Study results and limitations: CD4+ clones that contracted lay mainly in CM and EM; CD8+ ones lay in EMRA. A second wave of clones peaked on day 37, and their SARS-CoV-2 specificity went unconfirmed.

It was 5'RACE with constant-segment primers that produced the TCR alpha and TCR beta cDNA libraries, which carried sample barcodes and UMIs. MiXCR, run by TCRdb on the 5' RACE reads, gives a single entry per CDR3 protein. The sample yields around 390,000 distinct CDR3 sequences, 16% seen once. With regard to this clonotype: Antigen specificity is unknown.

The clonotype comes from a man between 18 and 29 years old who had mild COVID-19 (a few samples of this study predate the infection). Cell type and time point are not known. Sequencing input: PBMCs or a T cell subset sorted from them (not recorded which).

Here the CDR3 reads CASSPPWRSDTQYF. As DNA, the CDR3 is TGTGCCAGCAGCCCCCCCTGGAGGTCAGATACGCAGTATTTT. The V call is TRBV7-8, the J call TRBJ2-3; a possible D gene is TRBD2 (5 bases). Trimming took 5 bases from V and 4 from J, leaving 13 bases between them. The CDR3 has 14 amino acids. CDR1 SGHVS and CDR2 FQNEAQ come from the germline V gene.